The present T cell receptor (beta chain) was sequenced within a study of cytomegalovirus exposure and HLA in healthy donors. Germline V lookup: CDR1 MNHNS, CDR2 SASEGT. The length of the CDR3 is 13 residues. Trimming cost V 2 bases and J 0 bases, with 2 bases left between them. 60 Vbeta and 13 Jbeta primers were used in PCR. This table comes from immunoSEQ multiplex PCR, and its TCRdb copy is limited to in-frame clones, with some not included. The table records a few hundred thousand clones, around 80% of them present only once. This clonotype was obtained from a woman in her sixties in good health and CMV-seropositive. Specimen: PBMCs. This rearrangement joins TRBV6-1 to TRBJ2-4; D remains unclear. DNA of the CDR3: TGTGCCAGCAGTGAACTAGCCAAAAACATTCAGTACTTC. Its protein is CASSELAKNIQYF.